The source of this T cell receptor beta chain is a study of blood T cell repertoires in COVID-19. In the original workflow: It was from reference gene primer amplification that nucleated cell counts were estimated. Libraries were prepared by immunoSEQ multiplex PCR; TCRdb keeps only in-frame clonotypes and omits some of them. V, J and clone size were drawn from that table, and D and trimming were deduced from the DNA. The table includes 90,000 to 120,000 clones, 84% detected once. The CDR3 length is 14 residues. CDR1 SEHNR and CDR2 FQNEAQ come from the germline V gene (reference sequence). Deletions cut 3 bases from V and 2 bases from J, with 9 bases between. This clone was picked up a small number of times.

The clonotype was recovered from a human donor in a cohort sampled during active COVID-19. Sample: peripheral blood. The chain links TRBV7-9 to TRBJ2-3, with D uncertain. In nucleotides, the CDR3 is TGTGCCAGCAGCTTCGGCGGTAACACAGATACGCAGTATTTT. Amino acid sequence: CASSFGGNTDTQYF.